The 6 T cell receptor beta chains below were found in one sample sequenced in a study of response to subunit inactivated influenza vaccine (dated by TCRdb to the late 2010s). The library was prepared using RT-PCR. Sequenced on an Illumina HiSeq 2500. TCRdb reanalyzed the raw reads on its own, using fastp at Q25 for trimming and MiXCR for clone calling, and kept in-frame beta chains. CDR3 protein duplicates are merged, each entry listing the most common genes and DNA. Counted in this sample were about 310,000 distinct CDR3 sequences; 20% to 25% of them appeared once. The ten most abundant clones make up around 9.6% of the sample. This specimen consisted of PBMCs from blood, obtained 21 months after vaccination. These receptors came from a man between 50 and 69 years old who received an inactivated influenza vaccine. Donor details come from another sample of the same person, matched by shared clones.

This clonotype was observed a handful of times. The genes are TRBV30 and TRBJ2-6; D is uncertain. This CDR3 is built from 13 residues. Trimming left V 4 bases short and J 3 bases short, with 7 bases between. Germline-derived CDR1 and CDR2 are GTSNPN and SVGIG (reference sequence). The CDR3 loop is CAWMIGGANVLTF. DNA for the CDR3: TGTGCCTGGATGATAGGTGGGGCCAACGTCCTGACTTTC.

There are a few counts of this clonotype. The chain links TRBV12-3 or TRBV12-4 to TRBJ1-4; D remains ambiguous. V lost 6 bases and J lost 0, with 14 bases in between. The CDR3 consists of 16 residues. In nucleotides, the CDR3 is TGTGCCAGCAGCCCGGGGATTTTGTCAACTAATGAAAAACTGTTTTTT. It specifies CASSPGILSTNEKLFF.

The CDR3 sequence: CASGASGGRADDEQFF. The CDR3, as DNA: TGTGCCAGCGGCGCCAGTGGCGGGAGGGCCGATGATGAGCAGTTCTTC. The J gene is TRBJ2-1, the V gene TRBV2; 9 nucleotides match TRBD2. Germline CDR1 reads SNHLY; CDR2 reads FYNNEI. V dropped 8 bases and J dropped 8; count of bases not matched to a gene: 16. The CDR3 covers 16 residues. Using reference TRBV2 and TRBJ2-1 for the parts outside the CDR3, the full variable domain is EPEVTQTPSHQVTQMGQEVILRCVPISNHLYFYWYRQILGQKVEFLVSFYNNEISEKSEIFDDQFSVERPDGSNFTLKIRSTKLEDSAMYFCASGASGGRADDEQFFGPGTRLTVL.

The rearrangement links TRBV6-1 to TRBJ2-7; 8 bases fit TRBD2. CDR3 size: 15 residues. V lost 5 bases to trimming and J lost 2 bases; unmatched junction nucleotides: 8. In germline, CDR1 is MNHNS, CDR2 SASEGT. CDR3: CASSRQREFPYEQYF. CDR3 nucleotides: TGTGCCAGCAGTCGACAGCGGGAGTTCCCCTACGAGCAGTACTTC.

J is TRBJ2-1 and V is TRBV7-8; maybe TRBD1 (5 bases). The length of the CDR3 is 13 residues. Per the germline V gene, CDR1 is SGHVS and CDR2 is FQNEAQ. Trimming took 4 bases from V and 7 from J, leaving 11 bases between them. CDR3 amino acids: CASSSDSWNEQFF. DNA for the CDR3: TGTGCCAGCAGCTCCGACAGTTGGAATGAGCAGTTCTTC. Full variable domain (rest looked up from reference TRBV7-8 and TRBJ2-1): GAGVSQSPRYKVAKRGQDVALRCDPISGHVSLFWYQQALGQGPEFLTYFQNEAQLDKSGLPSDRFFAERPEGSVSTLKIQRTQQEDSAVYLCASSSDSWNEQFFGPGTRLTVL.

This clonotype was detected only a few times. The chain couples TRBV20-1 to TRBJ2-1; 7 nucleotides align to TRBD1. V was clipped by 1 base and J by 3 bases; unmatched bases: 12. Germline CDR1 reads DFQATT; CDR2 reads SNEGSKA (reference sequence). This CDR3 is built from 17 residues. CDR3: CSARGEKGATIYNEQFF. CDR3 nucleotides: TGCAGTGCTAGAGGAGAAAAGGGGGCTACAATCTACAATGAGCAGTTCTTC.